The rows below give T cell receptor beta chains drawn from one sample of a study of cytomegalovirus exposure and HLA in healthy donors. Generated by immunoSEQ multiplex PCR, the TCRdb table keeps only in-frame clones and is missing some. The data contain roughly 150,000 clones, around 73% of them singletons. Sequencing input: PBMCs. These receptors were taken from a woman aged 18 to 35 in good health and CMV-seropositive. Each CDR3 is given with its conserved first and last residue. Each record gives: V gene, J gene, CDR3 protein.

TRBV5-5,TRBJ1-2,CASSAWTGANYGYTF
TRBV5-4,TRBJ2-5,CASSLLAGGETQYF
TRBV4-1,TRBJ1-1,CASSQTGQGASGAFF
TRBV7-3,TRBJ2-5,CASSRGTQETQYF
TRBV5-1,TRBJ1-3,CASRPTGGSGNTIYF
TRBV7-7,TRBJ2-1,CASSSGTGGHNEQFF
TRBV4-2,TRBJ2-5,CASSQDGTSGGAETQYF
TRBV4-1,TRBJ1-2,CASSQDFTGYGYTF
TRBV14,TRBJ2-2,CASSRQGELFF
TRBV5-6,TRBJ2-5,CAGSLQLAGALRETQYF
TRBV5-4,TRBJ2-7,CASSNQGTYEQYF
TRBV9,.,CASSVDPGSYEQYF
TRBV27,TRBJ1-5,CASSYLGTANQPQHF
TRBV5-5,TRBJ2-7,CASSFYRELNEQYF
TRBV6-1,TRBJ2-1,CASSEGQGSYNEQFF
TRBV5-1,TRBJ1-2,CASSLAAGGNYGYTF
TRBV5-6,TRBJ2-5,CASSFSFRGTGQETQYF
TRBV4-1,TRBJ2-3,CASSQDPFASGGTDTQYF
TRBV6-6,TRBJ2-1,CASIAGTNNEGQFF
TRBV6-1,TRBJ2-2,CASVPRTGELFF
TRBV25-1,TRBJ1-1,CASSSDRGLGNTEAFF
TRBV7-2,TRBJ1-6,CASSLVGRGSSPLHF
TRBV7-2,TRBJ2-1,CASTRPSGGGGYNEQFF
TRBV4-3,TRBJ1-6,CASSPQAGAPNSPLHF
TRBV7-2,TRBJ2-1,CASSLEASGGLGDEQFF
TRBV6-5,TRBJ2-2,CASSKDRPSAGELFF
TRBV7-9,TRBJ2-7,CASSSTGVGYEQYF
TRBV7-8,TRBJ1-1,CASSFGGGTEAFF
TRBV9,TRBJ1-4,CASSVGTATNEKLFF
TRBV7-8,TRBJ2-7,CASRLESYEQYF
TRBV18,TRBJ2-5,CASSPPSGARETQYF
TRBV29-1,TRBJ1-4,CSVSPGLGEKLFF
TRBV7-7,TRBJ2-1,CASSRGGWEGEQFF
TRBV5-1,TRBJ2-7,CASSTPRGNTYEQYF
TRBV7-3,TRBJ2-2,CASSLYPRTSTNTGELFF
TRBV7-2,TRBJ2-7,CASSSPRGGHYEQYF
TRBV10-3,TRBJ2-1,CAISESNAGLSNEQFF
TRBV27,TRBJ2-1,CASSRRGPSYNEQFF
TRBV7-2,TRBJ1-2,CASSPHPTAYGYTF
TRBV28,TRBJ1-1,CASSLGTGGTEAFF
TRBV18,TRBJ2-7,CASSPAGTGGYEQYF
TRBV4-3,TRBJ2-7,CASSQESISYEQYF
TRBV15,TRBJ2-2,CATSREQGITGELFF
TRBV5-4,TRBJ2-5,CASSSPDWQETQYF
TRBV30,TRBJ2-3,CAWSLTGWESTDTQYF
TRBV2,TRBJ1-2,CASARGQSNYGYTF
TRBV6-6,TRBJ2-7,CASSSQGDEQYF
TRBV9,TRBJ2-3,CASSAPGGDTQYF
TRBV30,TRBJ1-1,CAWSTGQGAFF
TRBV4-2,TRBJ1-6,CASSPQGSSPLHF
TRBV2,TRBJ1-4,CAGKRTDLATNEKLFF
TRBV19,TRBJ1-4,CASSTQQGLSEKLFF
TRBV23-1,TRBJ2-7,CASSQSEGAHYEQYF